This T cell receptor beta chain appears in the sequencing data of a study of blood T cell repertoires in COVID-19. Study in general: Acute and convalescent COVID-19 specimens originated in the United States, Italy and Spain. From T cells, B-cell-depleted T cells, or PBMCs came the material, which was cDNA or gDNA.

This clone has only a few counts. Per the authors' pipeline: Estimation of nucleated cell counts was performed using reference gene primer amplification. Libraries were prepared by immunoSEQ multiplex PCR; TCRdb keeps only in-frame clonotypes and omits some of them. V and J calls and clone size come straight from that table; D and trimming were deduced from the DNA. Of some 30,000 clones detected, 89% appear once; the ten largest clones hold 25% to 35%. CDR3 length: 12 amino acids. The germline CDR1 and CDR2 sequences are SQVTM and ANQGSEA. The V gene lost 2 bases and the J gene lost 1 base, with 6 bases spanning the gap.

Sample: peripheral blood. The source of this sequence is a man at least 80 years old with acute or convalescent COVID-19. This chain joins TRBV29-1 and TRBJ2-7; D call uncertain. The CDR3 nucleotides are TGCAGCGTTGAACACGGTTCCTACGAGCAGTACTTC. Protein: CSVEHGSYEQYF.